One TCR beta chain is described in this entry. This specimen belongs to a study of preoperative IRX-2 immunotherapy in early breast cancer. Germline loops: CDR1 MNHGY, CDR2 SAAAGT. This CDR3 region has 12 residues. V dropped 5 bases and J dropped 2 bases, with 6 bases sitting between them. Sequencing was performed with immunoSEQ multiplex PCR; in TCRdb, only in-frame clones are kept and a portion is missing. The sample has 90,000 to 100,000 clones, about nine tenths seen once. Treatment of the sample: preoperative locoregional IRX-2 cytokine immunotherapy. This sequence joins TRBV6-8 and TRBJ1-1; D is undetermined. This clonotype originated in a human donor with breast cancer. The sequencing used tumor tissue, collected after IRX-2 immunotherapy. The CDR3 spells CASSERNTEAFF. CDR3 in DNA: TGTGCCAGCAGTGAGAGAAACACTGAAGCTTTCTTT.